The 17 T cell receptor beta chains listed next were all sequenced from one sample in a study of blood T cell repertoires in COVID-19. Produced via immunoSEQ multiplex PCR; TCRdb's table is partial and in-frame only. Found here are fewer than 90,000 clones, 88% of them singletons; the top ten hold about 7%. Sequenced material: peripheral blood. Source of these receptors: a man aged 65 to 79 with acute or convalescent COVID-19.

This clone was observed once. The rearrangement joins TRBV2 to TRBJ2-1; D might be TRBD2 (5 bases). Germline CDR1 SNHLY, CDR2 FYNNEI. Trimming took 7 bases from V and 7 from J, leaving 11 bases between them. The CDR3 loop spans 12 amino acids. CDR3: CASTERRNEQFF. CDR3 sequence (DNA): TGTGCCAGCACTGAGCGGAGGAATGAGCAGTTCTTC.

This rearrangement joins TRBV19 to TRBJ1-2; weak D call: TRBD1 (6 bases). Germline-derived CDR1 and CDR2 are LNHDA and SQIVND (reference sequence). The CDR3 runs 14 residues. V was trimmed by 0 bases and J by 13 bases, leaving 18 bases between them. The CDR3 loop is CASSIDRRGKGLTF. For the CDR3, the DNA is TGTGCCAGTAGTATAGATCGAAGGGGGAAAGGGCTCACCTTC.

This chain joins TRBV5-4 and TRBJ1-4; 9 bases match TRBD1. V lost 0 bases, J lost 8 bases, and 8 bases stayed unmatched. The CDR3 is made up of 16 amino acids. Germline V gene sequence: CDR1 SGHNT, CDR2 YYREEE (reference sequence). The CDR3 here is CASSLGGVQGAEKLFF. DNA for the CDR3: TGTGCCAGCAGCTTGGGCGGCGTACAGGGGGCGGAAAAACTGTTTTTT.

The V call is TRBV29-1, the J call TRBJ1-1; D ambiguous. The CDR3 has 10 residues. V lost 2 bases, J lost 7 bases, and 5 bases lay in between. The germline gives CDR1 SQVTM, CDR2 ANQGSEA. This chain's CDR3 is CSVERVEAFF. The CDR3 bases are TGCAGCGTTGAACGGGTTGAAGCTTTCTTT.

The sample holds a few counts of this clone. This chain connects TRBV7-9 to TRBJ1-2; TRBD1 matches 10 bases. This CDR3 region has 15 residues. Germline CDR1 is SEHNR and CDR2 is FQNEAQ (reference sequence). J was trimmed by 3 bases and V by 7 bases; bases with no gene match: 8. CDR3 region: CASNSGQGYDYGYTF. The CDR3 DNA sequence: TGTGCCAGCAACTCGGGACAGGGGTACGACTATGGCTACACCTTC.

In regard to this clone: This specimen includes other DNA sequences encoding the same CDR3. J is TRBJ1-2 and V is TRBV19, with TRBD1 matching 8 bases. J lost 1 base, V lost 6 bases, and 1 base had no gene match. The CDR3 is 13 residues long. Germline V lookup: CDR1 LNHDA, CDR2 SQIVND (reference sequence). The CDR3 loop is CASSDRGNYGYTF. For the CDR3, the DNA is TGTGCCAGTAGCGACAGGGGTAACTATGGCTACACCTTC.

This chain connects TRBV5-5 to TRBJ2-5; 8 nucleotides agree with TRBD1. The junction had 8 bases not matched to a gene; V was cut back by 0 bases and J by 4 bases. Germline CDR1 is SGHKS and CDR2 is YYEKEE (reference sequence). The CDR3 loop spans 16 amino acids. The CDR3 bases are TGTGCCAGCAGCTTGGCCCCGACAGGGGTGCGAGAGACCCAGTACTTC. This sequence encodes CASSLAPTGVRETQYF.

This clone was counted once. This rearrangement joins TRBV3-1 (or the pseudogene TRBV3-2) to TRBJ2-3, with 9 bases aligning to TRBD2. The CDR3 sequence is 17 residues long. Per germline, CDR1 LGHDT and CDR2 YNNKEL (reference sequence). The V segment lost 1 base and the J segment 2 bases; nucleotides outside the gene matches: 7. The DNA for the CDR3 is TGTGCCAGCAGCCAAGCCGGCACTAGCGGGTCCACAGATACGCAGTATTTT. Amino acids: CASSQAGTSGSTDTQYF.

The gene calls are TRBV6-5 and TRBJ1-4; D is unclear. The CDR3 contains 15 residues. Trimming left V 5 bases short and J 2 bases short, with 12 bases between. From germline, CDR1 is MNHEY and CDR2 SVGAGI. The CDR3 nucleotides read TGTGCCAGCAGTCCCCGGACTGGGACTAATGAAAAACTGTTTTTT. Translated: CASSPRTGTNEKLFF.

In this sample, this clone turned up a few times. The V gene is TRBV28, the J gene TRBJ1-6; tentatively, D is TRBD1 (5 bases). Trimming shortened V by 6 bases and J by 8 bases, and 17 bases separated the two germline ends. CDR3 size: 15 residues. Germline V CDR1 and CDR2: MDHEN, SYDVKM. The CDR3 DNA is TGTGCCAGCAGCCGATTCACCGGGACTGATTCACCCCTCCACTTT. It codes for CASSRFTGTDSPLHF. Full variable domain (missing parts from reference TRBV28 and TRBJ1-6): DVKVTQSSRYLVKRTGEKVFLECVQDMDHENMFWYRQDPGLGLRLIYFSYDVKMKEKGDIPEGYSVSREKKERFSLILESASTNQTSMYLCASSRFTGTDSPLHFGNGTRLTVT.

Here the CDR3 DNA reads TGTGCCAGCTCACCAATCTGGGGCGAGAACACTGAAGCTTTCTTT. Translation gives CASSPIWGENTEAFF. The chain joins TRBV18 to TRBJ1-1, with a weak D call TRBD1 (5 bases). Per germline, CDR1 KGHSH and CDR2 LQKENI. This CDR3 spans 15 amino acids. The V gene lost 2 bases and the J gene lost 1 base, with 11 bases spanning the gap.

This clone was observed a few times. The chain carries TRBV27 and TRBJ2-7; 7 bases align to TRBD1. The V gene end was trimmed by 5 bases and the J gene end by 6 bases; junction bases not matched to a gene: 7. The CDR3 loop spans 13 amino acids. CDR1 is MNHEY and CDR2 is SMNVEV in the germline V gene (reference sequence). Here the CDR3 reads CASSRQGRAEQYF. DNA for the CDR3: TGTGCCAGCAGTAGACAGGGAAGGGCCGAGCAGTACTTC.

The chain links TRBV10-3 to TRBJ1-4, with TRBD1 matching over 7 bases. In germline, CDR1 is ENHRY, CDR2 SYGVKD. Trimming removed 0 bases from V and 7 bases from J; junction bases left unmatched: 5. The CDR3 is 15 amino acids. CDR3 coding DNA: TGTGCCATCAGTGAGTCGGAAAGGGGGCGTGAAAAACTGTTTTTT. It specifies CAISESERGREKLFF.

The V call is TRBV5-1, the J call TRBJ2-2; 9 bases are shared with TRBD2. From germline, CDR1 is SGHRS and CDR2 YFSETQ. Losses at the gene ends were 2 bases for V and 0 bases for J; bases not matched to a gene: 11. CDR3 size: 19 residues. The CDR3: CASSFLAGVSPANTGELFF. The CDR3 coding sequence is TGCGCCAGCAGCTTTTTAGCGGGGGTGTCCCCCGCGAACACCGGGGAGCTGTTTTTT.

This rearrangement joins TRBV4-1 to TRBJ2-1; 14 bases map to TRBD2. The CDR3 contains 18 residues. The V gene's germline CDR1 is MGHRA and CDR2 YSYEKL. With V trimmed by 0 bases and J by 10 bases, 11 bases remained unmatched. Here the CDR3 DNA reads TGCGCCAGCAGCCAAGAAGTGGGGGGACTAGCGGGAGTCGGGGAGCAGTTCTTC. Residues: CASSQEVGGLAGVGEQFF.

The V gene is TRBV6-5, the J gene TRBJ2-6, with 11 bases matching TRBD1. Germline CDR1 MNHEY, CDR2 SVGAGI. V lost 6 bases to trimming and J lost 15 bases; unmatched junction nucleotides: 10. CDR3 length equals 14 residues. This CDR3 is CASRSTSGQGDLTF. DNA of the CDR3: TGTGCCAGCAGAAGCACCTCGGGACAGGGGGACCTGACTTTC.

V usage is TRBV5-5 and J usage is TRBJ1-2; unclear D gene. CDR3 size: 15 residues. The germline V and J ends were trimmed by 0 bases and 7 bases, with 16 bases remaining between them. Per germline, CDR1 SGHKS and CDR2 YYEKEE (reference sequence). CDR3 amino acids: CASSLAVYLFGGYTF. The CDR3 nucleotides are TGTGCCAGCAGCTTGGCCGTGTATTTGTTCGGTGGCTACACCTTC.